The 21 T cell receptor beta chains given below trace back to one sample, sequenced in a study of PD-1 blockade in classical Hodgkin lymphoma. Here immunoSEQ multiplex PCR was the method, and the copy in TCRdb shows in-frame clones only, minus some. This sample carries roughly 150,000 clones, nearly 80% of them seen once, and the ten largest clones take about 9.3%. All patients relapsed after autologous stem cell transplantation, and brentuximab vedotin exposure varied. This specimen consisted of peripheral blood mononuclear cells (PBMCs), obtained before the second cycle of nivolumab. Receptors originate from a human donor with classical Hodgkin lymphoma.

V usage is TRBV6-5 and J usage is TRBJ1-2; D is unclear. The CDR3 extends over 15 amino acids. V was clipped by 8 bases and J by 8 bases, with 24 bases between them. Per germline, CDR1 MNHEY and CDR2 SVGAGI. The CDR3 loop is CASQIARSGFDGYTF. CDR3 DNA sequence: TGTGCCAGCCAAATAGCCCGTTCAGGTTTCGACGGCTACACCTTC.

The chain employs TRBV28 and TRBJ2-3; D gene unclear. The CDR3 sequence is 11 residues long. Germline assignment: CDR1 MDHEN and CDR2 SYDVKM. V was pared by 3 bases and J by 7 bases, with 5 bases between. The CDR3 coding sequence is TGTGCCAGCAGTTTGCGGAATACGCAGTATTTT. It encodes CASSLRNTQYF.

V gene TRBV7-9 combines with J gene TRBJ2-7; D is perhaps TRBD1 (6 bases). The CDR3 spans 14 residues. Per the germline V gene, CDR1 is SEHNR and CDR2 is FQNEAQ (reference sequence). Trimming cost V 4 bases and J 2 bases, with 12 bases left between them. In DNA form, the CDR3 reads TGTGCCAGCAGCTCGCACAGGGACCCCTACGAGCAGTACTTC. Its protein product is CASSSHRDPYEQYF.

CDR3 in amino acids: CAISRTDRLAGGLTGELFF. The CDR3 DNA reads TGTGCCATCAGCAGGACAGATCGACTAGCGGGCGGCCTCACCGGGGAGCTGTTTTTT. The rearrangement uses TRBV10-3 and TRBJ2-2; TRBD2 aligns across 10 bases. The CDR3 extends over 19 amino acids. V trimming: 6 bases; J trimming: 4 bases; junction bases outside the gene matches: 17. Germline loops: CDR1 ENHRY, CDR2 SYGVKD.

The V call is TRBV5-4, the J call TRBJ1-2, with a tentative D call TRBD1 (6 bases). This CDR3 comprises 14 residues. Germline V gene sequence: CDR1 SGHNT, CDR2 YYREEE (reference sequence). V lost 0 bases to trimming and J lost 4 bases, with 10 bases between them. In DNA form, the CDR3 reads TGTGCCAGCAGCTTGGGGGGGACACCCTATGGCTACACCTTC. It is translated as CASSLGGTPYGYTF.

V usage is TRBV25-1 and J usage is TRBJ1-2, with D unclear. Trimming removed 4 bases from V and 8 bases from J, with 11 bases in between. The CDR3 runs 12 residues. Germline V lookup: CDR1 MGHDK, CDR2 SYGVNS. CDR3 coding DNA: TGTGCCAGCAGTGCCCTTGCACGGGGCTACACCTTC. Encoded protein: CASSALARGYTF.

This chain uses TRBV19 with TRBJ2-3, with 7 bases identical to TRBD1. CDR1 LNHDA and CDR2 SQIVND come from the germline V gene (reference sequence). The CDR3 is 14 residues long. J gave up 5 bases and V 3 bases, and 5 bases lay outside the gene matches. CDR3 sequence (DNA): TGTGCCAGTAGTATGACAGGGAAGGGAGATACGCAGTATTTT. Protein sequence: CASSMTGKGDTQYF.

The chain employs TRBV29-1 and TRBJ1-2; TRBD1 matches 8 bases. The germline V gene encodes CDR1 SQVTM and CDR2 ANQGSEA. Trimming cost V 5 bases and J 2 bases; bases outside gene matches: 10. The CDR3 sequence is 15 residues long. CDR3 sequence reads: CSVRPQGAANYGYTF. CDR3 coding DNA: TGCAGCGTTAGGCCCCAGGGGGCGGCCAACTATGGCTACACCTTC.

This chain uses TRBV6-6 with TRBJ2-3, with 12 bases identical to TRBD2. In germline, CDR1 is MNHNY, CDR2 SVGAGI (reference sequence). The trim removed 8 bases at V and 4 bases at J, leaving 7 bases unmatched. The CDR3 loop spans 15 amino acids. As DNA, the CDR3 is TGTGCCAGCTACTCCGGGACTAGCGGGTCAGATACGCAGTATTTT. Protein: CASYSGTSGSDTQYF.

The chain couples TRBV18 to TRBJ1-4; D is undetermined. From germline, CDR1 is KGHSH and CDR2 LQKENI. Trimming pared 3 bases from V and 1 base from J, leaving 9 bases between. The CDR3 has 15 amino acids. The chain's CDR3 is CASSPDPLTNEKLFF. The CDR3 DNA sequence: TGTGCCAGCTCACCTGATCCTCTAACTAATGAAAAACTGTTTTTT.

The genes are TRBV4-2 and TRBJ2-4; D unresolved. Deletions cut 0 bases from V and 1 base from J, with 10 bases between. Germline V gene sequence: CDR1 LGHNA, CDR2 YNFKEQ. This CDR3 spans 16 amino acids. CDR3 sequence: CASSQDTDVAKNIQYF. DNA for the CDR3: TGTGCCAGCAGCCAAGATACGGACGTTGCCAAAAACATTCAGTACTTC.

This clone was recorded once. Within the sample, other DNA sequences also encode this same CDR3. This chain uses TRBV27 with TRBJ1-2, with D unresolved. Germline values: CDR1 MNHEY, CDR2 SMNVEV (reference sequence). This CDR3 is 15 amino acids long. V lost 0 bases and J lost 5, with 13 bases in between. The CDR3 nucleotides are TGTGCCAGCAGTTTATCGGCGGGATGGGTATATGGCTACACCTTC. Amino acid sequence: CASSLSAGWVYGYTF.

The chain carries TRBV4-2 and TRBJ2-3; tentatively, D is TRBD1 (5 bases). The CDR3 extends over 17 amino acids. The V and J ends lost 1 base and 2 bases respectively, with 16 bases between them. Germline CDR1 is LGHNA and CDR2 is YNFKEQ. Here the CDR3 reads CASSQGRPTEPTDTQYF. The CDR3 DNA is TGTGCCAGCAGCCAAGGGAGACCGACAGAACCCACAGATACGCAGTATTTT.

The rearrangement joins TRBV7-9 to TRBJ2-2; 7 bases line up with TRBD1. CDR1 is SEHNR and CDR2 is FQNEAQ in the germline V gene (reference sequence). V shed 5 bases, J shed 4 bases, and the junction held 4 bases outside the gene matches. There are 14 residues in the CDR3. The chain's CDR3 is CASSRWDSTGELFF. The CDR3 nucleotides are TGTGCCAGCAGCCGATGGGACAGCACCGGGGAGCTGTTTTTT.

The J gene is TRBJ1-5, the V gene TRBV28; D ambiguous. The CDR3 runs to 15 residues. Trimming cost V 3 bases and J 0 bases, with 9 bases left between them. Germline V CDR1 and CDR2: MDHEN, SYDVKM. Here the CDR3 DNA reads TGTGCCAGCAGTTTCCGGCAAGATAGCAATCAGCCCCAGCATTTT. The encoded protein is CASSFRQDSNQPQHF.

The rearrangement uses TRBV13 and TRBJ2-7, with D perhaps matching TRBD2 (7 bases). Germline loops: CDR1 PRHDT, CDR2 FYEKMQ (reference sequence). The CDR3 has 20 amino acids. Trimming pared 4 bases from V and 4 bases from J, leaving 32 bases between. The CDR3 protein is CASSWWGALAQTLGPYEQYF. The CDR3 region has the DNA TGTGCCAGCAGCTGGTGGGGGGCACTAGCGCAAACCTTAGGCCCTTACGAGCAGTACTTC.

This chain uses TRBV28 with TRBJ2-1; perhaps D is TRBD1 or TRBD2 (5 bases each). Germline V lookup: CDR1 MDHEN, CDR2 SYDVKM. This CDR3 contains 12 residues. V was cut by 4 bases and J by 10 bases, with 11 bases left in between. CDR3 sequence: CASSSGASEQFF. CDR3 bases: TGTGCCAGCAGTTCCGGGGCATCGGAGCAGTTCTTC.

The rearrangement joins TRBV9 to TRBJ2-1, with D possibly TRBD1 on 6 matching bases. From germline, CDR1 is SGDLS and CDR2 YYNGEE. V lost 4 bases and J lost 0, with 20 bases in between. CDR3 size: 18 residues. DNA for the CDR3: TGTGCCAGCAGCCCCCAAGGATGGGGGCAGAGCTCCTACAATGAGCAGTTCTTC. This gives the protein CASSPQGWGQSSYNEQFF.

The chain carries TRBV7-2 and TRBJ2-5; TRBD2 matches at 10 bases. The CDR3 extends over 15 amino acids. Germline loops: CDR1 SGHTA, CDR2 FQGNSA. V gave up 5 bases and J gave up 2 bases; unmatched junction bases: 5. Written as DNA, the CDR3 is TGTGCCAGCAGCCCGGGACTAGCGTTACAAGAGACCCAGTACTTC. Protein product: CASSPGLALQETQYF.

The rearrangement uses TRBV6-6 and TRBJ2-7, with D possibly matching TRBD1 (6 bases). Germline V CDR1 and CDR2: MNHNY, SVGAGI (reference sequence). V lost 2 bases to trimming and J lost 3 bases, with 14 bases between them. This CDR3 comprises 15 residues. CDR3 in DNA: TGTGCCAGCAGTTACGTTCAGGGGCGGCTCTACGAGCAGTACTTC. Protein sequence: CASSYVQGRLYEQYF.

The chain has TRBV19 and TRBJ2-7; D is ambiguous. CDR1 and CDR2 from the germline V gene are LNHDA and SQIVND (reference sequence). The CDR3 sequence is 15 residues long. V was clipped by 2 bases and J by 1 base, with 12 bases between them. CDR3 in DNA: TGTGCCAGTAGTATAACCGGGCAGAGTTCCTACGAGCAGTACTTC. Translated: CASSITGQSSYEQYF.